This paragraph covers one T cell receptor beta chain sequence. How the authors handled the data: Reference gene primers were amplified, and this amplification served to estimate nucleated cell counts. The table came from immunoSEQ multiplex PCR; TCRdb's copy has only in-frame clones and leaves some out. The DNA was the basis for D and trimming; V, J and clone size are from that table. The top ten clones hold 3% of a sample with under 250,000 clones, around nine tenths of them seen once. The sample originates from a study of blood T cell repertoires in COVID-19. Study as a whole: Samples came from the United States, Italy and Spain, spanning acute and convalescent COVID-19. From T cells, B-cell-depleted T cells, or PBMCs came the material, which was cDNA or gDNA.

This CDR3 region has 17 residues. The V end lost 1 base, the J end lost 0 bases, and 10 bases lay between the germline ends. Germline V gene lookup returns CDR1 SGHAT and CDR2 FQNNGV. Sample: peripheral blood. The sequence came from a man aged 18 to 30 with active or convalescent COVID-19. The chain uses TRBV11-2 and TRBJ2-6, with D possibly TRBD2 on 6 matching bases. The CDR3 DNA reads as TGTGCCAGCAGCTTAGGTCGGGGGACCTCTGGGGCCAACGTCCTGACTTTC. Translated, it gives CASSLGRGTSGANVLTF.